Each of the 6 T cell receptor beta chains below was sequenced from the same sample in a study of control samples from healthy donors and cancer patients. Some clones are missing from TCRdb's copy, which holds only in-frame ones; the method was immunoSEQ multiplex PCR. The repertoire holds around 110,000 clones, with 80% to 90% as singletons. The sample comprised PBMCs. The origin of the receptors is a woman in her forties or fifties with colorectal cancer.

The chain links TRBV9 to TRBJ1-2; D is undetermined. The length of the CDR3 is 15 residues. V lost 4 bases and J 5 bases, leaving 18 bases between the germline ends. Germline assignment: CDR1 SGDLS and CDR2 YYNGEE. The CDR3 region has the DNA TGTGCCAGCAGCACCGAGAAGGGAGACTGGTATGGCTACACCTTC. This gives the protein CASSTEKGDWYGYTF. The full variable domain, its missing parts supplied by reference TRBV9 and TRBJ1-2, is DSGVTQTPKHLITATGQRVTLRCSPRSGDLSVYWYQQSLDQGLQFLIQYYNGEERAKGNILERFSAQQFPDLHSELNLSSLELGDSALYFCASSTEKGDWYGYTFGSGTRLTVV.

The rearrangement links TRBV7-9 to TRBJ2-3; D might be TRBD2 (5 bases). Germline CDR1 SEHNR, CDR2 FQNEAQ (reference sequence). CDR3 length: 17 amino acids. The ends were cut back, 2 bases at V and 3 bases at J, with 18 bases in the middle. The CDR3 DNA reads TGTGCCAGCAGCTTAAGGGCTCGGGATTTTCGAACAGATACGCAGTATTTT. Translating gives CASSLRARDFRTDTQYF.

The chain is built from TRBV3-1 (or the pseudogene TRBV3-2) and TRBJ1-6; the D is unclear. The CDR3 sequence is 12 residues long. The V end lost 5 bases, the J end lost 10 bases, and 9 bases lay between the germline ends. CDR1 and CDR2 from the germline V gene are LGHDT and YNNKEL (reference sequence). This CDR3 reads CASSLDESPLHF. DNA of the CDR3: TGTGCCAGCAGCTTGGACGAATCACCCCTCCACTTT.

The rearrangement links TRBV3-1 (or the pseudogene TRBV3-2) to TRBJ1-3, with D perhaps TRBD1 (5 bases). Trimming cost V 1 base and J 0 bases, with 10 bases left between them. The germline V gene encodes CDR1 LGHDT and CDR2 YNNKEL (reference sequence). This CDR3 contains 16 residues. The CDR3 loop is CASSQGGPISGNTIYF. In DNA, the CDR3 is TGTGCCAGCAGCCAAGGGGGACCGATCTCTGGAAACACCATATATTTT.

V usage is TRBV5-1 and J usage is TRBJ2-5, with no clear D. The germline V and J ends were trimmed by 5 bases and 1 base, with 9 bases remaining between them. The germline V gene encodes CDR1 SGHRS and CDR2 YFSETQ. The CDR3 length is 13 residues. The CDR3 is CASRGPSQETQYF. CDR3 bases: TGCGCCAGCAGAGGCCCCTCCCAAGAGACCCAGTACTTC.

CDR3 sequence (DNA): TGCGCCAGCAGTGGCCTCAGCGGGTCATCCTACGAGCAGTACTTC. The encoded protein is CASSGLSGSSYEQYF. This sequence joins TRBV10-2 and TRBJ2-7; tentative D call: TRBD2 (6 bases). CDR1 is WSHSY, CDR2 SAAADI, per germline. The CDR3 runs to 15 residues. V was pared by 4 bases and J by 1 base, with 14 bases between.